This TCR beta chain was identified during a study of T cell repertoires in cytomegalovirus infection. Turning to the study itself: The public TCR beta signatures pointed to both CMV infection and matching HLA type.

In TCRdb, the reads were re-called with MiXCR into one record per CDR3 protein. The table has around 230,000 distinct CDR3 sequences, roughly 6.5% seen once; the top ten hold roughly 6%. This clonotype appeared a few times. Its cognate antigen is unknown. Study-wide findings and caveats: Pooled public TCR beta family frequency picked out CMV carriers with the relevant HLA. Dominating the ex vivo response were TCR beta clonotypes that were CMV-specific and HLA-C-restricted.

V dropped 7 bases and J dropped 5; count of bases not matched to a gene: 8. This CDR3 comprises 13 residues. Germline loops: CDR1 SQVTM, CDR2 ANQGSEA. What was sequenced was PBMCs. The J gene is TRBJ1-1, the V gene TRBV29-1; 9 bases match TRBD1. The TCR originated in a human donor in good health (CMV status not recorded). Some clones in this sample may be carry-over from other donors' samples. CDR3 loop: CSGARQGETEAFF. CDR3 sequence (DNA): TGCAGCGGCGCGAGACAGGGGGAGACTGAAGCTTTCTTT.